Listed here is a single T cell receptor (beta chain). What it recognizes is unknown. These data originate in a study of vaccination and CD4 T cells after COVID-19. At the level of the study: Convalescent individuals exhibited SARS-CoV-2 positivity on nasal swab PCR, with fewer than ten mild and one severe presentation. Study-wide findings and caveats: Among those convalescent, a median roughly 90% of reactive clones emerged solely post-vaccination. Researchers looked at relatively few convalescent patients and had no early post-infection timepoints.

An Oncomine TCR Beta short-read assay was used to sequence the DNA from cultured CD4+ T cells. It was from cultured CD4+ T cells that genomic DNA was extracted. TCRdb used MiXCR to reprocess the PCR reads, holding one entry per CDR3 protein. The sample gives about 20,000 distinct CDR3 sequences, around 47% of which show up once; around 5% is in the top ten. This CDR3 region has 18 residues. The ends lost 5 bases at V and 0 bases at J; junction bases unmatched: 15. CDR1 is MNHNS and CDR2 is SASEGT in the germline V gene. Treatment of the sample: approximately 9-day PBMC culture with coronavirus spike peptide pools or control peptides (ViraFEST assay).

The TCR originated in a human donor who had recovered from COVID-19. This rearrangement joins TRBV6-1 to TRBJ2-7; 8 nucleotides agree with TRBD1. Material: CD4+ T cells from blood, cultured in vitro, obtained before SARS-CoV-2 vaccination. CDR3 in DNA: TGTGCCAGCAGTCGAGAAGGAGGACAGGGATCTAGCTCCTACGAGCAGTACTTC. Its translation is CASSREGGQGSSSYEQYF.